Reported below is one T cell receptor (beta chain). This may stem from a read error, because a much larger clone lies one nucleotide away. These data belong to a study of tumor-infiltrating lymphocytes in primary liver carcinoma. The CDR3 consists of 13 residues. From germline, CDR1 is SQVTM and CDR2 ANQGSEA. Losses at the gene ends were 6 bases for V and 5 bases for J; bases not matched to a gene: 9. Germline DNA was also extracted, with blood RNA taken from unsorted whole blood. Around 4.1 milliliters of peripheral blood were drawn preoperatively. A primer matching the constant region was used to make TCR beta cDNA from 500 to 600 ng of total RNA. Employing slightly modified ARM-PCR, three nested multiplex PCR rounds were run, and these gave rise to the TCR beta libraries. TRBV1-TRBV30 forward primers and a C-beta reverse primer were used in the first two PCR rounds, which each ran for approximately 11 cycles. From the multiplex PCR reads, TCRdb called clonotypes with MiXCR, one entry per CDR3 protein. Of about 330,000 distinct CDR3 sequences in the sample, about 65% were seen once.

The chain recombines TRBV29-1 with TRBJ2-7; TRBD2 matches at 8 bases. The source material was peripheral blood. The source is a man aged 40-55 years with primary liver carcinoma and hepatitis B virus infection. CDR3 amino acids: CSVGSAGGNEQYF. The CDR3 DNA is TGCAGCGTCGGATCCGCGGGGGGAAACGAGCAGTACTTC.